Below, 17 T cell receptor beta chains from the same sample are listed, as sequenced in a study of control samples from healthy donors and cancer patients. Here immunoSEQ multiplex PCR was the method, and the copy in TCRdb shows in-frame clones only, minus some. The sample has some 170,000 clones, under 96% seen once. Sequenced material: blood. The receptors shown here come from a woman between 25 and 40 years old in good health.

The gene calls are TRBV7-8 and TRBJ2-5, with D perhaps being TRBD1 or TRBD2 (5 bases each). The CDR3 has 15 residues. Per the germline V gene, CDR1 is SGHVS and CDR2 is FQNEAQ. Trimming left V 5 bases short and J 5 bases short, with 18 bases between. The CDR3 is CASSQRGLRGETQYF. CDR3 nucleotide sequence: TGTGCCAGCAGCCAACGGGGCCTAAGAGGGGAGACCCAGTACTTC.

This clone was seen a single time. The chain is built from TRBV7-8 and TRBJ2-3; TRBD1 is a possible D gene (5 bases). Trimming shortened V by 3 bases and J by 3 bases, and 7 bases separated the two germline ends. The germline V gene has CDR1 SGHVS and CDR2 FQNEAQ. CDR3 size: 13 residues. CDR3 in DNA: TGTGCCAGCAGCTTTGACAGAACAGATACGCAGTATTTT. Its translation is CASSFDRTDTQYF.

Concerning this clone: The junction shows a germline mismatch at one end, possibly a read error. The chain uses TRBV9 and TRBJ2-1, with D possibly being TRBD2 (5 bases). The CDR3 spans 15 residues. Germline-derived CDR1 and CDR2 are SGDLS and YYNGEE. The CDR3 DNA reads as TGTGCCAGCAGCCCTGCCAGCGGCTCCTACAATGAGCAGCTCTTC. It specifies CASSPASGSYNEQLF.

V is TRBV25-1 and J is TRBJ2-5; no firm D call. CDR1 MGHDK and CDR2 SYGVNS come from the germline V gene. Trimming left V 10 bases short and J 9 bases short, with 6 bases between. The CDR3 runs to 8 residues. The CDR3 region is CATSPQYF. CDR3 DNA: TGTGCCACCTCGCCCCAGTACTTC. Together with reference TRBV25-1 and TRBJ2-5, the CDR3 gives the full variable domain: EADIYQTPRYLVIGTGKKITLECSQTMGHDKMYWYQQDPGMELHLIHYSYGVNSTEKGDLSSESTVSRIRTEHFPLTLESARPSHTSQYLCATSPQYFGPGTRLLVL.

The genes are TRBV6-1 and TRBJ1-6; tentative D call: TRBD1 (5 bases). The germline V gene encodes CDR1 MNHNS and CDR2 SASEGT. The CDR3 contains 20 residues. Trimming took 4 bases from V and 0 from J, leaving 22 bases between them. The CDR3 DNA is TGTGCCAGCAGTGTTGGGGGGACTAGGGTCCATCGCTCCTATAATTCACCCCTCCACTTT. This sequence encodes CASSVGGTRVHRSYNSPLHF.

The chain combines TRBV4-2 with TRBJ1-2; D ambiguous. The CDR3 has 15 residues. V shed 5 bases and J shed 0 bases, with 13 bases lying between them. The germline V gene has CDR1 LGHNA and CDR2 YNFKEQ. This CDR3 reads CASSEAAQSNYGYTF. The CDR3 nucleotides are TGTGCCAGCAGCGAAGCAGCACAGTCTAACTATGGCTACACCTTC.

The chain couples TRBV7-3 to TRBJ2-7, with D tentatively TRBD1 or TRBD2 (5 bases each). V lost 1 base and J lost 3, with 10 bases in between. CDR3 size: 14 residues. The germline V gene has CDR1 SGHTA and CDR2 FQGTGA. The CDR3 region is CASSLRDGDYEQYF. The CDR3 DNA is TGTGCCAGCAGCTTAAGGGACGGGGACTACGAGCAGTACTTC.

This clone was seen just once. This chain joins TRBV4-1 and TRBJ1-1; 8 nucleotides line up with TRBD1. This CDR3 spans 16 amino acids. The germline V gene encodes CDR1 MGHRA and CDR2 YSYEKL. V lost 5 bases and J lost 4; bases outside the gene matches: 12. CDR3 nucleotide sequence: TGCGCCAGCAGCGAGAGAACAGGGGGATTAGGCACTGAAGCTTTCTTT. Amino acids: CASSERTGGLGTEAFF.

The V and J genes are TRBV7-2 and TRBJ1-5; unclear D gene. The germline V gene encodes CDR1 SGHTA and CDR2 FQGNSA. This CDR3 is 14 amino acids long. V was trimmed by 2 bases and J by 0 bases, leaving 5 bases between them. CDR3 in amino acids: CASSLSASNQPQHF. In nucleotides, the CDR3 is TGTGCCAGCAGCTTATCGGCTAGCAATCAGCCCCAGCATTTT. Based on the CDR3 plus reference TRBV7-2 and TRBJ1-5, the full variable domain is GAGVSQSPSNKVTEKGKDVELRCDPISGHTALYWYRQSLGQGLEFLIYFQGNSAPDKSGLPSDRFSAERTGGSVSTLTIQRTQQEDSAVYLCASSLSASNQPQHFGDGTRLSIL.

The chain couples TRBV6-5 to TRBJ2-7, with 8 nucleotides matching TRBD1. The CDR3 extends over 15 amino acids. The junction had 4 bases not matched to a gene; V was cut back by 1 base and J by 2 bases. CDR1 is MNHEY, CDR2 SVGAGI, per germline. The CDR3, as DNA: TGTGCCAGCAGTTACTTTGGACAGGGAACCTACGAGCAGTACTTC. This codes for CASSYFGQGTYEQYF.

The chain uses TRBV27 and TRBJ2-1; D gene ambiguous. Germline V gene lookup returns CDR1 MNHEY and CDR2 SMNVEV (reference sequence). The CDR3 runs 13 residues. The V end was cut by 3 bases, the J end by 4 bases, with 7 bases between. The CDR3 spells CASSLNGYNEQFF. CDR3 nucleotide sequence: TGTGCCAGCAGTTTGAATGGATACAATGAGCAGTTCTTC.

The chain has TRBV3-1 (or the pseudogene TRBV3-2) and TRBJ1-1; TRBD1 matches 8 bases. The germline V gene encodes CDR1 LGHDT and CDR2 YNNKEL (reference sequence). Trimming at V came to 4 bases and at J to 6 bases, leaving 7 bases not matched to a gene. This CDR3 spans 14 amino acids. The DNA for the CDR3 is TGTGCCAGCAGCCGTCAGACAGGGGTCCCTGAAGCTTTCTTT. Protein product: CASSRQTGVPEAFF.

This chain links TRBV5-6 with TRBJ1-2, with D tentatively TRBD1 (6 bases). CDR3 size: 13 residues. Germline values: CDR1 SGHDT, CDR2 YYEEEE. Deletions cut 4 bases from V and 3 bases from J, with 10 bases between. This CDR3 is CASSPRGDYGYTF. Written as DNA, the CDR3 is TGTGCCAGCAGCCCAAGGGGGGACTATGGCTACACCTTC.

With respect to this clone: Relative to the germline gene, one junction end is altered; a read error may explain this. This rearrangement joins TRBV19 to TRBJ1-1; D remains unclear. This CDR3 is 12 amino acids long. The germline V gene encodes CDR1 LNHDA and CDR2 SQIVND (reference sequence). The CDR3 DNA is TGTGCCAGTAGTATAGATACCCTACCCCCACGCTTT. Its translation: CASSIDTLPPRF.

This rearrangement joins TRBV6-5 to TRBJ1-1; D possibly corresponds to TRBD1 (5 bases). V shed 6 bases and J shed 1 base, with 12 bases lying between them. The CDR3 contains 14 residues. The germline V gene encodes CDR1 MNHEY and CDR2 SVGAGI. The CDR3 sequence is CASSSQAGNTEAFF. DNA for the CDR3: TGTGCCAGCAGCTCACAGGCGGGGAACACTGAAGCTTTCTTT.

The rearrangement links TRBV27 to TRBJ1-5, with 7 bases fitting TRBD1. In germline, CDR1 is MNHEY, CDR2 SMNVEV (reference sequence). The CDR3 spans 15 residues. The trim removed 5 bases at V and 4 bases at J, leaving 8 bases unmatched. In nucleotides, the CDR3 is TGTGCCAGCAGTCCATACAGGGGCCCTAATCAGCCCCAGCATTTT. Translating gives CASSPYRGPNQPQHF.

This chain joins TRBV27 and TRBJ1-4, with D possibly matching TRBD1 (5 bases). The CDR3 is 13 amino acids. Germline V gene data show CDR1 as MNHEY and CDR2 as SMNVEV (reference sequence). Trimming took off 5 bases at V and 4 bases at J, with 8 bases between the two ends. CDR3 sequence reads: CASSTRVNEKLFF. For the CDR3, the DNA is TGTGCCAGCAGTACCAGGGTTAATGAAAAACTGTTTTTT.